The 9 T cell receptor beta chains in this list originate from one sample, sequenced in a study of T cell responses to AZD1222 COVID-19 vaccine. Clones were read by immunoSEQ multiplex PCR, and TCRdb kept only the in-frame ones, dropping some. The data show 90,000 to 120,000 clones, around nine tenths seen once. The material sequenced was peripheral blood, taken on day 0 of AZD1222 vaccination. The receptors originated from an adult in good health.

The chain links TRBV11-3 to TRBJ2-2, with D perhaps being TRBD1 or TRBD2 (5 bases each). Per the germline V gene, CDR1 is SGHNT and CDR2 is YENEEA. Trimming removed 3 bases at V and 6 bases at J, with 8 bases between. The CDR3 totals 13 residues. DNA of the CDR3: TGTGCCAGCAGCTTGATGGGGGCCGGGGAGCTGTTTTTT. Amino acid sequence: CASSLMGAGELFF.

V usage is TRBV7-8 and J usage is TRBJ2-5, with 7 nucleotides matching TRBD2. With 7 bases clipped from V and 5 bases from J, the junction kept 10 bases outside the gene matches. This CDR3 is 14 amino acids long. CDR1 SGHVS and CDR2 FQNEAQ come from the germline V gene. In DNA, the CDR3 is TGTGCCAGCACCGCAGGGAGGGTTCAGGAGACCCAGTACTTC. This encodes CASTAGRVQETQYF. Based on the CDR3 plus reference TRBV7-8 and TRBJ2-5, the full variable domain is GAGVSQSPRYKVAKRGQDVALRCDPISGHVSLFWYQQALGQGPEFLTYFQNEAQLDKSGLPSDRFFAERPEGSVSTLKIQRTQQEDSAVYLCASTAGRVQETQYFGPGTRLLVL.

This clone was seen just once. This chain links TRBV3-1 (or the pseudogene TRBV3-2) with TRBJ2-7; 7 bases fit TRBD2. With V trimmed by 1 base and J by 4 bases, 7 bases remained unmatched. Germline CDR1 LGHDT, CDR2 YNNKEL (reference sequence). CDR3 size: 15 residues. CDR3 nucleotides: TGTGCCAGCAGCCAAGGAGTCGGCGGGGGATACGAGCAGTACTTC. It specifies CASSQGVGGGYEQYF.

This clone was seen only once. The V call is TRBV4-2, the J call TRBJ2-5, with D tentatively TRBD1 (6 bases). The germline V gene has CDR1 LGHNA and CDR2 YNFKEQ. The V gene lost 4 bases and the J gene lost 0 bases, with 12 bases spanning the gap. The CDR3 is made up of 15 amino acids. CDR3 amino acids: CASSRQGPNQETQYF. The DNA of the CDR3 is TGTGCCAGCAGCCGGCAGGGGCCAAACCAAGAGACCCAGTACTTC.

This clone turned up a few times. Other nucleotide sequences in the sample specify the same CDR3. The rearrangement links TRBV6-2 or TRBV6-3 to TRBJ1-5; 7 bases align to TRBD1. V was pared by 5 bases and J by 2 bases, with 3 bases of the junction left unmatched. The CDR3 runs 14 residues. Germline values: CDR1 MNHEY, CDR2 SVGEGT. The CDR3 here is CASSKTGGNQPQHF. The CDR3 DNA reads TGTGCCAGCAGTAAAACAGGGGGCAATCAGCCCCAGCATTTT.

The CDR3, as DNA: TGTGCCATCAGTGAGTCAGGGCAGGGGTACGAGCAGTACTTC. Protein sequence: CAISESGQGYEQYF. The chain uses TRBV10-3 and TRBJ2-7; weak D call: TRBD1 (6 bases). The germline V and J ends were trimmed by 0 bases and 4 bases, with 10 bases remaining between them. The CDR3 extends over 14 amino acids. Germline lookup yields CDR1 ENHRY and CDR2 SYGVKD.

The chain couples TRBV2 to TRBJ1-5, with 8 bases that match TRBD1. V lost 0 bases to trimming and J lost 5 bases; unmatched junction nucleotides: 12. Germline CDR1 reads SNHLY; CDR2 reads FYNNEI. The CDR3 has 18 residues. CDR3 in DNA: TGTGCCAGCAGTGAAGCTGGGGTGGGACAGGAGTATTATCAGCCCCAGCATTTT. Translating it yields CASSEAGVGQEYYQPQHF.

V and J are TRBV29-1 and TRBJ2-1; D is possibly TRBD1 (5 bases). The CDR3 extends over 13 amino acids. V lost 5 bases and J 4 bases, leaving 12 bases between the germline ends. CDR1 and CDR2 from the germline V gene are SQVTM and ANQGSEA. CDR3 sequence reads: CSVSPDTYNEQFF. The DNA for the CDR3 is TGCAGCGTTTCCCCGGACACATACAATGAGCAGTTCTTC.

The chain links TRBV7-2 to TRBJ1-5, with 10 bases lining up with TRBD1. This CDR3 comprises 15 residues. Unmatched junction bases numbered 5, after V lost 3 bases and J lost 6 bases. Germline V gene data show CDR1 as SGHTA and CDR2 as FQGNSA. The CDR3 region is CASSLTGGFGQPQHF. CDR3 nucleotides: TGTGCCAGCAGCTTGACAGGGGGCTTTGGTCAGCCCCAGCATTTT.